This entry features one T cell receptor (beta chain) sequence. This record belongs to a study of blood T cell repertoires in COVID-19. On the study more broadly: Collection of acute and convalescent COVID-19 samples took place in the United States, Italy and Spain. The analysed material was cDNA or gDNA that came from T cells, B-cell-depleted T cells, or PBMCs.

Per the original data handling: Estimation of nucleated cell counts relied on the amplification of reference gene primers. Libraries were prepared by immunoSEQ multiplex PCR; TCRdb keeps only in-frame clonotypes and omits some of them. The D gene and trimming were derived from the DNA, and the V and J assignments and clone size from that table. The sample lists approximately 150,000 clones; around 80% were seen once. The CDR3 covers 14 residues. The receptor was derived from a man between 65 and 85 years old who had recovered from COVID-19. The chain has TRBV21-1 and TRBJ2-3; the table's TRBD2 call for D was not verified on the DNA. TRBV21-1 is tagged as a pseudogene. What was sequenced was peripheral blood. CDR3 nucleotide sequence: TGTGCCAGTGACCGTGACCGGGGCACAGATACGCAGTATTTT. Its translation is CASDRDRGTDTQYF.